Sequencing of this TCR beta chain was carried out in a study of shared clonotypes between healthy human individuals (dated by TCRdb to the early 2020s). Study-wide context: A couple of women and a few men aged 18 to 49 years were included in the cohort. For each donor, CD4 naive and CD4 memory were each given three plates, CD8 naive was given two plates, and CD8 memory was given one plate. To estimate repertoire size and how much clonotypes are shared between individuals, the study performed deep sequencing of blood TCR repertoires from about five healthy adults. To increase sequencing depth and limit assay-specific biases, different laboratories used diverse techniques to prepare libraries and sequence TCR repertoires. Per donor, leukapheresis produced somewhere between about 0.85 and 10 billion PBMCs.

The CDR3 runs 12 residues from the cysteine to the phenylalanine. This entry keeps only the CDR3 DNA: 36 bases, framed from base 1. V loses 4 bases at its end and J loses 4 bases; junction bases beyond the gene matches: 2. The germline V gene gives CDR1 as SGDLS and CDR2 as YYNGEE. The full study reports these points: Sampling was restricted to blood, and TCR repertoires in tissues likely differ from the TCR repertoires found in blood. Because the study included a small number of donors, the genetic and exposure-history diversity represented was limited. Sharing across four donors was observed for approximately 5% of naive CD4, 3% to 4% of naive CD8, 2% to 2.5% of memory CD4, and around 0.42% of memory CD8 clonotypes. Higher generation probabilities were observed for clonotypes shared by all four sorted-subset donors than for non-shared clonotypes. Incomplete sequencing was indicated by rarefaction of sorted-subset datasets, despite the large sequencing depth. Based on pairwise subsampling, the degree of clonotype sharing among donors was expected to be affected by sequencing depth. Naive subsets generally had larger estimated clonotype richness than memory subsets.

As to this clone: No antigen is known for it. Base qualities were left out, and no much larger clone turns up one base away.

Healthy HIV-negative adults with no recently reported acute infections or vaccinations were included as donors. Every donor was a Caucasian adult residing in Nashville, Tennessee, USA. CD4+ T cells were enriched by magnetic negative selection, after which naive cells were positively selected on CD45RA and the negative fraction was taken as the memory subset. Blood was obtained by leukapheresis, after which PBMCs were separated by Ficoll-Histopaque density gradient centrifugation and cryopreserved in liquid nitrogen vapor phase. Analytical flow cytometry was used to check the purity and quantity of every magnetically sorted T cell population. From each sorted fraction, genomic DNA was isolated and quantified by UV absorbance on a Nanodrop 2000c. TCR CDR3 regions were amplified from genomic DNA by multiplex PCR using the deep immunoSEQ assay. For each cell subset, the extracted genomic DNA was distributed evenly across all wells of several immunoSEQ 96-well plates, and each plate served as one replicate. For sorted subsets, approximately 200 ng of genomic DNA, equivalent to 30,000 or so T cell genomes, went into each replicate PCR. Purified libraries were quantified with a Qubit 3.0 fluorometer, sized on a Bioanalyzer 2100, and re-quantified with the KAPA Library Quantification kit. Each immunoSEQ 96-well plate was sequenced on its own single-read 150-cycle Illumina NextSeq 550 flow cell. In the original analysis: Because the immunoSEQ output included only junctional sequences and no quality scores, the filtering could not be the same as the filtering used for full-length reads. Sequences were annotated with PyIR, a Python wrapper for IgBLAST v1.9, and V/J genes and CDR3 were assigned using IMGT germline references. Reads were filtered out if the reads had weak V/J assignments (E-value above 1e-6), no CDR3, stop codons, out-of-frame junctions, or ambiguous translated residues. V3J clonotypes were defined by identical inferred V gene, J gene, and CDR3 amino acid sequence. Percentage overlap between repertoires was computed as shared unique clonotypes divided by the size of the smaller repertoire. Richness of each repertoire was evaluated using RTK rarefaction, the Chao1 estimator, and Recon v2.1 estimates of unobserved clonotypes. Generation probabilities were computed with OLGA for all TCRbeta clonotypes obtained by the gDNA method from several donors. Drawn from immuneACCESS, this table holds only the in-frame rearrangements with V and J called that TCRdb kept. Clones are partly lost; checked studies trace under half to an unresolved V gene and leave the rest unexplained. The DNA was the basis for D and trimming; V, J and clone size are from that table. Within this sample are some 2 million clones, with around 95% of them counted one time only. The leading ten clones occupy 0.13% of the sample.

The chain joins TRBV9 to TRBJ2-7; 7 junctional bases match TRBD2. This clonotype was sampled from a man younger than 35 in good health. Sequencing used naive CD4+ T cells sorted from blood. The meaning of the sample's cell subset or site label: CD45RA+ positively selected. The CDR3 here reads CASSPGRYEQYF. The base sequence is TGTGCCAGCAGCCCCGGGAGGTACGAGCAGTACTTC.